This TCR beta chain is drawn from a study of neurological immune-mediated disorders. This clonotype occurred many times. The authors obtained over 180 million TCR-beta sequences from 15-18 subjects per sequencing run. TCRdb analysed the 5' RACE reads with MiXCR anew, one entry per CDR3 protein. The table includes around 50,000 distinct CDR3 sequences, approximately 3.5% detected once. V lost 4 bases to trimming and J lost 3 bases, with 19 bases between them. The CDR3 length is 15 residues. CDR1 and CDR2 (germline): DFQATT, SNEGSKA (reference sequence). This TCR derives from a woman aged 25 to 39 with multiple sclerosis. V usage is TRBV20-1 and J usage is TRBJ2-7; TRBD2 might be the D (7 bases). Sequencing was done on a sample of PBMCs. The CDR3 region has the DNA TGCAGTGCTAATTCGGGGGCTAGCGGTATCTACGAGCAGTACTTC. It codes for CSANSGASGIYEQYF.